Listed here are 20 T cell receptor beta chains from one sample, sequenced in a study of control samples from healthy donors and cancer patients. Here immunoSEQ multiplex PCR was the method, and the copy in TCRdb shows in-frame clones only, minus some. This sample has about 140,000 clones, with 88% found just once. Material: blood. The source of these receptors is a young man in good health.

In regard to this clone: The sample carries other DNA sequences with the same CDR3. The rearrangement joins TRBV4-1 to TRBJ1-6; D remains unclear. V was shortened by 6 bases and J by 9 bases, with 15 bases between the two germline ends. The CDR3 is made up of 14 amino acids. Germline V gene sequence: CDR1 MGHRA, CDR2 YSYEKL. CDR3 DNA: TGCGCCAGCAGTCAACCAGGTGGTCGTTCACCCCTCCACTTT. This sequence encodes CASSQPGGRSPLHF.

This CDR3 reads CASSLYLAGVLDTQYF. CDR3 DNA: TGTGCCAGCAGCTTATATCTAGCGGGGGTTCTGGATACGCAGTATTTT. The J gene is TRBJ2-3, the V gene TRBV11-1; 10 bases line up with TRBD2. The CDR3 has 16 residues. Germline V gene sequence: CDR1 SGHAT, CDR2 FQDESV (reference sequence). V was pared by 2 bases and J by 6 bases, with 8 bases of the junction left unmatched.

The V and J genes are TRBV9 and TRBJ2-7; 10 bases agree with TRBD1. The germline CDR1 and CDR2 sequences are SGDLS and YYNGEE. The CDR3 is made up of 14 amino acids. Germline trimming cut 2 bases from V and 2 bases from J; bases unmatched to any gene: 1. In nucleotides, the CDR3 is TGTGCCAGCAGCGTGGGACAGGGGACCTACGAGCAGTACTTC. It translates to CASSVGQGTYEQYF.

This chain connects TRBV5-4 to TRBJ2-3; D might be TRBD1 (6 bases). There are 12 residues in the CDR3. Between the trimmed V and J ends, which lost 0 bases and 10 bases, there was a span of 9 bases. Per the germline V gene, CDR1 is SGHNT and CDR2 is YYREEE (reference sequence). CDR3 bases: TGTGCCAGCAGCTTGGACGAGGGGGCGCAGTATTTT. Translated, it gives CASSLDEGAQYF.

The chain has TRBV5-1 and TRBJ2-7; TRBD1 aligns across 11 bases. Germline V gene lookup returns CDR1 SGHRS and CDR2 YFSETQ. J was trimmed by 3 bases and V by 0 bases; bases with no gene match: 5. The CDR3 extends over 16 amino acids. The CDR3: CASSLAGTGGHYEQYF. Written as DNA, the CDR3 is TGCGCCAGCAGCTTGGCCGGGACAGGGGGTCACTACGAGCAGTACTTC.

The chain combines TRBV4-2 with TRBJ1-2; 8 nucleotides line up with TRBD1. The CDR3 runs 16 residues. CDR1 LGHNA and CDR2 YNFKEQ come from the germline V gene. V dropped 5 bases and J dropped 7; count of bases not matched to a gene: 15. DNA of the CDR3: TGTGCCAGCAGCAGGACAGGGAGCCTGGAACAAGGTGGCTACACCTTC. Residues: CASSRTGSLEQGGYTF.

This chain joins TRBV9 and TRBJ1-1, with D perhaps TRBD1 (5 bases). The V gene lost 0 bases and the J gene lost 1 base, with 7 bases spanning the gap. The germline V gene encodes CDR1 SGDLS and CDR2 YYNGEE. The CDR3 sequence is 14 residues long. The CDR3 region is CASSVVGENTEAFF. The CDR3 DNA is TGTGCCAGCAGCGTAGTGGGGGAGAACACTGAAGCTTTCTTT. The full variable domain, completed using reference TRBV9 and TRBJ1-1, is DSGVTQTPKHLITATGQRVTLRCSPRSGDLSVYWYQQSLDQGLQFLIQYYNGEERAKGNILERFSAQQFPDLHSELNLSSLELGDSALYFCASSVVGENTEAFFGQGTRLTVV.

This rearrangement joins TRBV5-1 to TRBJ1-1; D gene ambiguous. Germline V lookup: CDR1 SGHRS, CDR2 YFSETQ. The CDR3 has 13 amino acids. Trimming stripped 0 bases from V and 3 bases from J, with 6 bases between. The CDR3 region is CASSLGDHTEAFF. CDR3 in DNA: TGCGCCAGCAGCTTGGGGGATCACACTGAAGCTTTCTTT.

This clone was counted a single time. This chain connects TRBV28 to TRBJ2-3; perhaps D is TRBD1 or TRBD2 (6 bases each). Germline CDR1 is MDHEN and CDR2 is SYDVKM. V lost 6 bases to trimming and J lost 3 bases, with 16 bases between them. The CDR3 contains 15 residues. Written as DNA, the CDR3 is TGTGCCAGCAGGGCTAGTAGGGGGGTAACAGATACGCAGTATTTT. This gives the protein CASRASRGVTDTQYF.

The V gene is TRBV12-3 or TRBV12-4, the J gene TRBJ2-5; D remains unclear. V lost 6 bases and J lost 5, with 10 bases in between. The CDR3 runs to 12 residues. CDR3 in DNA: TGTGCCAGCAGCTCTGTCGGTGAGACCCAGTACTTC. This gives the protein CASSSVGETQYF.

This clone counts as medium-sized. This chain joins TRBV15 and TRBJ2-2; 11 nucleotides align to TRBD1. V dropped 3 bases and J dropped 5; count of bases not matched to a gene: 8. CDR3 size: 17 residues. Germline CDR1 is LNHNV and CDR2 is YYDKDF (reference sequence). The CDR3, as DNA: TGTGCCACCAGCAGCGACAGGACAGGGGGCTGGACCGGGGAGCTGTTTTTT. Its translation is CATSSDRTGGWTGELFF.

The rearrangement joins TRBV4-3 to TRBJ2-7; maybe TRBD2 (6 bases). The germline CDR1 and CDR2 sequences are LGHNA and YSLEER. The CDR3 runs 14 residues. Trimming took off 0 bases at V and 5 bases at J, with 11 bases between the two ends. The CDR3 spells CASSQDGLADEQYF. The CDR3 DNA sequence: TGCGCCAGCAGCCAAGATGGGTTAGCGGACGAGCAGTACTTC.

The J gene is TRBJ2-7, the V gene TRBV6-2 or TRBV6-3; D is ambiguous. This CDR3 is built from 12 residues. V lost 2 bases and J lost 2, with 4 bases in between. The germline gives CDR1 MNHEY, CDR2 SVGEGT. Written as DNA, the CDR3 is TGTGCCAGCAGTTACGACACCTACGAGCAGTACTTC. It codes for CASSYDTYEQYF.

The V gene is TRBV11-2, the J gene TRBJ2-7, with 8 nucleotides matching TRBD1. This CDR3 region has 15 residues. CDR1 and CDR2 (germline): SGHAT, FQNNGV. Germline trimming cut 5 bases from V and 0 bases from J; bases unmatched to any gene: 6. The CDR3 loop reads CASSRTGFNSYEQYF. Written as DNA, the CDR3 is TGTGCCAGCAGCCGGACAGGGTTCAACTCCTACGAGCAGTACTTC. The full variable domain, with the rest looked up from reference TRBV11-2 and TRBJ2-7, is EAGVAQSPRYKIIEKRQSVAFWCNPISGHATLYWYQQILGQGPKLLIQFQNNGVVDDSQLPKDRFSAERLKGVDSTLKIQPAKLEDSAVYLCASSRTGFNSYEQYFGPGTRLTVT.

V is TRBV3-1 (or the pseudogene TRBV3-2) and J is TRBJ1-1, with D possibly matching TRBD1 (5 bases). CDR1 and CDR2 (germline): LGHDT, YNNKEL (reference sequence). The CDR3 sequence is 16 residues long. Trimming removed 0 bases at V and 4 bases at J, with 15 bases between. The CDR3 loop is CASSQELAGSGTEAFF. CDR3 bases: TGTGCCAGCAGCCAAGAACTGGCAGGGTCGGGCACTGAAGCTTTCTTT.

The chain recombines TRBV4-3 with TRBJ1-1; D unresolved. V was shortened by 0 bases and J by 6 bases, with 17 bases between the two germline ends. From germline, CDR1 is LGHNA and CDR2 YSLEER. The length of the CDR3 is 16 residues. In DNA form, the CDR3 reads TGCGCCAGCAGCCAAGACGCCGGACGGTCTATCGCTGAAGCTTTCTTT. It specifies CASSQDAGRSIAEAFF.

This clone was seen just once. This chain joins TRBV19 and TRBJ2-2; the D is unclear. With 3 bases removed from V and 6 bases from J, the gap between germline ends came to 14 bases. The germline V gene encodes CDR1 LNHDA and CDR2 SQIVND (reference sequence). The CDR3 runs to 15 residues. The DNA for the CDR3 is TGTGCCAGTAGTATCTTTCCCACAAGCGCCGGGGAGCTGTTTTTT. Translated: CASSIFPTSAGELFF.

This clone came up once. The gene calls are TRBV2 and TRBJ1-2, with TRBD1 matching 7 bases. CDR1 is SNHLY, CDR2 FYNNEI, per germline. The CDR3 has 13 residues. V lost 6 bases, J lost 7 bases, and 8 bases stayed unmatched. The CDR3 here is CASSTSRQGGYTF. CDR3 in DNA: TGTGCCAGCAGCACCTCGAGACAGGGTGGCTACACCTTC.

V is TRBV5-1 and J is TRBJ2-1; perhaps TRBD1 as D (6 bases). There are 15 residues in the CDR3. With 5 bases removed from V and 1 base from J, the gap between germline ends came to 13 bases. CDR1 SGHRS and CDR2 YFSETQ come from the germline V gene. The CDR3 sequence is CASSLSGQSYNEQFF. CDR3 coding DNA: TGCGCCAGCAGTTTATCCGGACAGTCCTACAATGAGCAGTTCTTC.

The genes are TRBV6-6 and TRBJ2-7; D may be TRBD2 (6 bases). The ends were cut back, 8 bases at V and 1 base at J, with 12 bases in the middle. The CDR3 has 13 residues. Germline loops: CDR1 MNHNY, CDR2 SVGAGI (reference sequence). CDR3 nucleotide sequence: TGTGCCAGCTGGGCGGGGAGATCCTACGAGCAGTACTTC. It encodes CASWAGRSYEQYF.